The 15 T cell receptor beta chains below come from one sample, sequenced in a study of T cells in lung cancer brain metastases. TCRdb's table, derived via immunoSEQ multiplex PCR, lists solely in-frame clones and lacks some. The table shows 3,000 to 4,000 clones, with roughly nine tenths occurring only once. Input material: tumor tissue from the primary lung tumor. The source of these receptors is a man between 65 and 85 years old with non-small cell lung cancer.

V and J are TRBV2 and TRBJ2-3; 7 bases agree with TRBD2. The CDR3 contains 13 residues. V trimming: 7 bases; J trimming: 8 bases; junction bases outside the gene matches: 9. The V gene's germline CDR1 is SNHLY and CDR2 FYNNEI. This CDR3 reads CASNTLGGGTQYF. The CDR3 bases are TGTGCCAGCAATACACTAGGCGGGGGTACGCAGTATTTT.

V is TRBV27 and J is TRBJ2-3; 7 nucleotides align to TRBD2. This CDR3 comprises 17 residues. J lost 5 bases, V lost 5 bases, and 16 bases had no gene match. In germline, CDR1 is MNHEY, CDR2 SMNVEV (reference sequence). CDR3 nucleotides: TGTGCCAGCAGTCCCTTAGTGCTCACGGGGGGAATAGATACGCAGTATTTT. This gives the protein CASSPLVLTGGIDTQYF.

V usage is TRBV7-3 and J usage is TRBJ2-1, with D maybe TRBD2 (6 bases). Germline loops: CDR1 SGHTA, CDR2 FQGTGA. The CDR3 covers 16 residues. V lost 2 bases and J 1 base, leaving 12 bases between the germline ends. The CDR3: CASSLVGGMSYNEQFF. CDR3 DNA sequence: TGTGCCAGCAGCTTAGTAGGCGGGATGTCCTACAATGAGCAGTTCTTC.

This clone has only one observation. The J gene is TRBJ1-5, the V gene TRBV21-1. TRBV21-1 counts as a pseudogene. The CDR3 is 12 residues long. In nucleotides, the CDR3 is TGTGCCAGCAGCAGTGGGAGCCAGCCCCAGCATTTT. Its protein is CASSSGSQPQHF.

The rearrangement uses TRBV5-1 and TRBJ2-1; 9 bases line up with TRBD2. From germline, CDR1 is SGHRS and CDR2 YFSETQ. Trimming removed 4 bases from V and 2 bases from J; junction bases left unmatched: 1. The CDR3 is made up of 14 amino acids. The CDR3 spells CASSLAGTYNEQFF. The CDR3 DNA follows: TGCGCCAGCAGCCTAGCGGGGACCTACAATGAGCAGTTCTTC. The full variable domain, in which reference TRBV5-1 and TRBJ2-1 provide the parts outside the CDR3, is KAGVTQTPRYLIKTRGQQVTLSCSPISGHRSVSWYQQTPGQGLQFLFEYFSETQRNKGNFPGRFSGRQFSNSRSEMNVSTLELGDSALYLCASSLAGTYNEQFFGPGTRLTVL.

This chain connects TRBV6-5 to TRBJ2-7, with 8 nucleotides matching TRBD1. V lost 5 bases and J lost 3; bases outside the gene matches: 6. The CDR3 is 14 amino acids. The germline V gene has CDR1 MNHEY and CDR2 SVGAGI. The DNA of the CDR3 is TGTGCCAGCAGTGGACAGGGTCTTAACTACGAGCAGTACTTC. The encoded protein is CASSGQGLNYEQYF.

This chain links TRBV5-4 with TRBJ2-4; 8 positions match TRBD2. This CDR3 comprises 13 residues. Germline CDR1 and CDR2: SGHNT and YYREEE (reference sequence). J was trimmed by 9 bases and V by 0 bases; bases with no gene match: 2. CDR3 sequence: CASSLAGGSIQYF. The CDR3, as DNA: TGTGCCAGCAGCTTGGCGGGGGGGAGCATTCAGTACTTC.

The CDR3 sequence is CASSLDHPGEAFF. Written as DNA, the CDR3 is TGTGCCAGCAGCCTGGACCACCCGGGTGAAGCTTTCTTT. J is TRBJ1-1 and V is TRBV5-6, with D uncertain. V was trimmed by 4 bases and J by 7 bases, leaving 14 bases between them. The CDR3 loop spans 13 amino acids. Germline CDR1 SGHDT, CDR2 YYEEEE.

The rearrangement links TRBV5-1 to TRBJ2-7; D gene unclear. With 2 bases removed from V and 2 bases from J, the gap between germline ends came to 5 bases. The germline CDR1 and CDR2 sequences are SGHRS and YFSETQ. The CDR3 runs to 12 residues. The CDR3, as DNA: TGCGCCAGCAGCTTAAACGCCTACGAGCAGTACTTC. As protein: CASSLNAYEQYF.

The CDR3 DNA is TGTGCCAGCAGCCCCCTACAGGGGGCGAATTCACCCCTCCACTTT. It is translated as CASSPLQGANSPLHF. This sequence joins TRBV6-5 and TRBJ1-6; TRBD1 aligns across 9 bases. The CDR3 consists of 15 residues. CDR1 MNHEY and CDR2 SVGAGI come from the germline V gene. J was trimmed by 7 bases and V by 6 bases; bases with no gene match: 7.

The rearrangement links TRBV5-1 to TRBJ1-4; 9 bases are a match to TRBD1. The ends lost 4 bases at V and 7 bases at J; junction bases unmatched: 8. Germline-derived CDR1 and CDR2 are SGHRS and YFSETQ. There are 15 residues in the CDR3. CDR3 loop: CASSAQGARSEKLFF. CDR3 DNA sequence: TGCGCCAGCAGCGCACAGGGGGCACGGAGTGAAAAACTGTTTTTT.

The genes are TRBV5-1 and TRBJ2-7; D is undetermined. Germline loops: CDR1 SGHRS, CDR2 YFSETQ. The CDR3 contains 14 residues. V gave up 3 bases and J gave up 0 bases, with 10 bases separating them. The CDR3 protein is CASSSRTGSYEQYF. The CDR3, as DNA: TGCGCCAGCAGCTCCCGTACTGGCTCCTACGAGCAGTACTTC.

Concerning this clone: Mismatch with germline at one junction end may stem from a read error. V is TRBV5-1 and J is TRBJ1-2, with 8 bases fitting TRBD1. The CDR3 sequence is 16 residues long. CDR1 SGHRS and CDR2 YFSETQ come from the germline V gene. Here the CDR3 DNA reads TGCGCCAGTAGCTCACGACGAACAGGGGGGGGTTATGGCTACACCTTC. Its protein is CASSSRRTGGGYGYTF.

The chain is built from TRBV18 and TRBJ2-2, with a possible D match to TRBD2 (5 bases). Germline V gene sequence: CDR1 KGHSH, CDR2 LQKENI. The CDR3 sequence is 17 residues long. Between the trimmed V and J ends, which lost 2 bases and 5 bases, there was a span of 18 bases. For the CDR3, the DNA is TGTGCCAGCTCACCAATTAGGAGGACGGGTCGAACCGGGGAGCTGTTTTTT. It yields the protein CASSPIRRTGRTGELFF.

CDR3 loop: CASSHLFRGGEETQYF. The CDR3 DNA sequence: TGCGCCAGCAGCCACCTCTTTCGGGGGGGCGAAGAGACCCAGTACTTC. The rearrangement links TRBV4-3 to TRBJ2-5; 8 bases align to TRBD2. Germline lookup yields CDR1 LGHNA and CDR2 YSLEER. The CDR3 has 16 residues. J gave up 3 bases and V 3 bases, and 9 bases lay outside the gene matches.